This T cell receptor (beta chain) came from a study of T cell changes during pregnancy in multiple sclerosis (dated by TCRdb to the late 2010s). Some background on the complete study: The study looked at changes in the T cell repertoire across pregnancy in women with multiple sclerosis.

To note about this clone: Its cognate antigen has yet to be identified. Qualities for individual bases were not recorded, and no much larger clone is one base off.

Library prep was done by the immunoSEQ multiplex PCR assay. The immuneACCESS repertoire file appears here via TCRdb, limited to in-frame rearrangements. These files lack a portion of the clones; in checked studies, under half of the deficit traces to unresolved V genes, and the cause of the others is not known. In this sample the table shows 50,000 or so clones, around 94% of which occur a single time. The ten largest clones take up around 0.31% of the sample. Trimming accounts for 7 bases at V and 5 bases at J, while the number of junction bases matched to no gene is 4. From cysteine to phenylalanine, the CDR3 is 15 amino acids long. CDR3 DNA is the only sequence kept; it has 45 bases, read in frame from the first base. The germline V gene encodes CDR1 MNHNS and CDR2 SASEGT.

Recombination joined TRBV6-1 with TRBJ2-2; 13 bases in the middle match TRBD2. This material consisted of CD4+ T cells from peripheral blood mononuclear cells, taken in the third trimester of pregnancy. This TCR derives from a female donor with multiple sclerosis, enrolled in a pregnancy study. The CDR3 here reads CASTTSGGATGELFF. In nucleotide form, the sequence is TGTGCCAGCACTACTAGCGGGGGGGCGACCGGGGAGCTGTTTTTT.